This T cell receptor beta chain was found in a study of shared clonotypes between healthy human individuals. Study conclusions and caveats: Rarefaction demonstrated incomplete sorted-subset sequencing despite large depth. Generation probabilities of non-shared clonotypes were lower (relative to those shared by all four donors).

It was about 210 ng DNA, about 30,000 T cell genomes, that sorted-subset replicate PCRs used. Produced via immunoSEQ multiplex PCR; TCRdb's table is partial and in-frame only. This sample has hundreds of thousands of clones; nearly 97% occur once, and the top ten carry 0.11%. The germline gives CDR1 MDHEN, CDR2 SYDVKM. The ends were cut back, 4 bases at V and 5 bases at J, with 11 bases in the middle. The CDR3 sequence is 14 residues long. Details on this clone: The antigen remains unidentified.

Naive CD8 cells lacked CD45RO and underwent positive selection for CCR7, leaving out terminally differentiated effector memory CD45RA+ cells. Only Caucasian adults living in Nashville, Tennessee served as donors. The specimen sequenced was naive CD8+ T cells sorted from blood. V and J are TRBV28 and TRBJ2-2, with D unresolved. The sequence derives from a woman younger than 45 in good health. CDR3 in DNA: TGTGCCAGCAGTTCCCGCCTTTATACCGGGGAGCTGTTTTTT. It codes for CASSSRLYTGELFF. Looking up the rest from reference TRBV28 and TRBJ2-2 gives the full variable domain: DVKVTQSSRYLVKRTGEKVFLECVQDMDHENMFWYRQDPGLGLRLIYFSYDVKMKEKGDIPEGYSVSREKKERFSLILESASTNQTSMYLCASSSRLYTGELFFGEGSRLTVL.